Below are 5 T cell receptor beta chains sequenced from a single sample in a study of cytomegalovirus exposure and HLA in healthy donors. TCRdb keeps only in-frame clones here, not all; method: immunoSEQ multiplex PCR. Of about 140,000 clones listed, about 80% are singletons. The material sequenced was PBMCs. All receptors come from a man younger than 45 in good health and CMV-seropositive.

The chain carries TRBV6-6 and TRBJ1-2, with D perhaps matching TRBD1 (6 bases). Germline loops: CDR1 MNHNY, CDR2 SVGAGI (reference sequence). The CDR3 spans 13 residues. Trimming stripped 7 bases from V and 4 bases from J, with 13 bases between. DNA of the CDR3: TGTGCCAGCATCTCGGACAGCAGCTATGGCTACACCTTC. Amino acids: CASISDSSYGYTF.

The rearrangement links TRBV16 to TRBJ1-2, with 8 bases identical to TRBD1. Germline assignment: CDR1 KGHSY and CDR2 FQNENV. The trim removed 6 bases at V and 8 bases at J, leaving 11 bases unmatched. This CDR3 has 14 amino acids. CDR3 amino acids: CASRSQGASYGYTF. CDR3 nucleotides: TGTGCCAGCAGAAGCCAGGGGGCCTCCTACGGCTACACCTTC.

Here the CDR3 reads CASSSRGRATGELFF. The CDR3 region has the DNA TGTGCCAGCAGCTCACGCGGGAGAGCCACCGGGGAGCTGTTTTTT. The V and J genes are TRBV2 and TRBJ2-2; TRBD2 matches at 7 bases. The CDR3 sequence is 15 residues long. Germline assignment: CDR1 SNHLY and CDR2 FYNNEI. Trimming removed 6 bases from V and 4 bases from J; junction bases left unmatched: 8.

This clone was seen just once. The V and J genes are TRBV13 and TRBJ2-1; 8 bases are a match to TRBD1. The CDR3 loop spans 17 amino acids. The junction had 11 bases not matched to a gene; V was cut back by 2 bases and J by 5 bases. Per the germline V gene, CDR1 is PRHDT and CDR2 is FYEKMQ (reference sequence). The CDR3: CASSLPQGARTNNEQFF. CDR3 in DNA: TGTGCCAGCAGCTTACCGCAGGGGGCGCGTACGAACAATGAGCAGTTCTTC.

The V gene is TRBV19, the J gene TRBJ1-2; a possible D gene is TRBD1 (5 bases). Trimming shortened V by 3 bases and J by 4 bases, and 12 bases separated the two germline ends. CDR1 and CDR2 from the germline V gene are LNHDA and SQIVND (reference sequence). The CDR3 is 14 amino acids. CDR3 DNA sequence: TGTGCCAGTAGTATTAAAAGGGGCCCCTATGGCTACACCTTC. Protein product: CASSIKRGPYGYTF.